These T cell receptor beta chains were read from a single sample in a study of T cell responses to AZD1222 COVID-19 vaccine. Clones were read by immunoSEQ multiplex PCR, and TCRdb kept only the in-frame ones, dropping some. In the table there are 130,000 to 150,000 clones, 80% to 90% of which are singletons. The starting material was peripheral blood, obtained on day 0 of AZD1222 vaccination. The receptor set was obtained from an adult in good health. CDR3s include the opening cysteine and the closing phenylalanine or tryptophan. D genes are given only for firm matches. Size values are once, few and many counts, or a class for expanded clones, and some rows have none.

J gene | clone size | V gene | D gene | CDR3 protein | CDR3 DNA
TRBJ1-2 | NA | TRBV7-2 | NA | CASRRTGRTYGYTF | TGTGCCAGCAGACGGACGGGGAGGACCTATGGCTACACCTTC
TRBJ2-7 | NA | TRBV6-5 | NA | CASSPPGTNYEQYF | TGTGCCAGCAGCCCCCCCGGGACAAATTACGAGCAGTACTTC
TRBJ1-6 | NA | TRBV4-1 | NA | CASSQEMGRGNSPLHF | TGCGCCAGCAGCCAAGAGATGGGTAGGGGTAATTCACCCCTCCACTTT
TRBJ1-2 | NA | TRBV19 | NA | CASSTGQWAAGYTF | TGTGCCAGTAGTACTGGACAATGGGCGGCTGGCTACACCTTC
TRBJ1-2 | NA | TRBV28 | TRBD1 | CASNRAGGGSYGYTF | TGTGCCAGCAACCGGGCAGGGGGGGGGAGCTATGGCTACACCTTC
TRBJ1-1 | NA | TRBV4-3 | NA | CASSQEAQLNTEAFF | TGCGCCAGCAGCCAAGAGGCGCAGTTGAACACTGAAGCTTTCTTT
TRBJ2-4 | once | TRBV7-8 | NA | CASSPRRVLAKNIQYF | TGTGCCAGCAGCCCGCGACGAGTTCTAGCCAAAAACATTCAGTACTTC
TRBJ2-1 | NA | TRBV10-3 | NA | CAISPDWSSYNEQFF | TGTGCCATCAGTCCCGACTGGAGCTCCTACAATGAGCAGTTCTTC
TRBJ2-3 | NA | TRBV9 | TRBD2 | CASSARLAGADTQYF | TGTGCCAGCAGCGCCAGACTAGCGGGAGCCGATACGCAGTATTTT
TRBJ1-2 | NA | TRBV6-5 | NA | CASSFRDSWWYGYTF | TGTGCCAGCAGTTTCCGGGACTCTTGGTGGTATGGCTACACCTTC
TRBJ1-1 | NA | TRBV28 | TRBD1 | CASTLRYRGNTEAFF | TGTGCCAGCACCCTTCGATACAGGGGGAACACTGAAGCTTTCTTT
TRBJ1-3 | NA | TRBV28 | TRBD1 | CASRTDRGAGNTIYF | TGTGCCAGCAGGACGGACAGGGGAGCTGGAAACACCATATATTTT
TRBJ2-3 | NA | TRBV7-9 | NA | CASSLVASSDTQYF | TGTGCCAGCAGCTTAGTGGCCTCTTCAGATACGCAGTATTTT
TRBJ1-5 | NA | TRBV28 | TRBD1 | CASSWDSVQPQHF | TGTGCCAGCAGCTGGGACAGCGTACAGCCCCAGCATTTT
TRBJ1-2 | NA | TRBV18 | NA | CASSPFSGRTTNVYGYTF | TGTGCCAGCTCACCATTTTCGGGAAGGACAACAAACGTCTATGGCTACACCTTC
TRBJ2-3 | NA | TRBV29-1 | NA | CSVEGGTDTQYF | TGCAGCGTTGAGGGAGGAACAGATACGCAGTATTTT
TRBJ2-3 | NA | TRBV7-8 | TRBD1 | CASRSRGRTDTQYF | TGTGCCAGCAGATCCAGGGGGCGCACAGATACGCAGTATTTT
TRBJ2-7 | NA | TRBV4-2 | TRBD1 | CASSQRPGTGTNEQYF | TGTGCCAGCAGCCAGCGGCCGGGGACAGGGACAAACGAGCAGTACTTC
TRBJ2-7 | NA | TRBV28 | TRBD2 | CASSPGLAAGYEQYF | TGTGCCAGCAGTCCCGGACTAGCGGCAGGCTACGAGCAGTACTTC
TRBJ2-3 | once | TRBV6-6 | NA | CASSYSAHGTDTQYF | TGTGCCAGCAGTTACTCGGCCCACGGCACAGATACGCAGTATTTT
TRBJ1-6 | NA | TRBV4-2 | TRBD1 | CASSRETGGNSPLHF | TGTGCCAGCAGCCGAGAGACAGGGGGTAATTCACCCCTCCACTTT
TRBJ2-3 | NA | TRBV6-2/TRBV6-3 | TRBD1 | CASSYRTGDETDTQYF | TGTGCCAGCAGCTATAGGACAGGGGATGAGACAGATACGCAGTATTTT
TRBJ2-7 | NA | TRBV28 | NA | CASSQGGTLIYEQYF | TGTGCCAGCAGCCAAGGAGGGACTTTGATATACGAGCAGTACTTC
TRBJ2-5 | NA | TRBV6-2/TRBV6-3 | NA | CASSYSRSGSETQYF | TGTGCCAGCAGTTACTCGAGGTCCGGTTCGGAGACCCAGTACTTC
TRBJ1-6 | NA | TRBV14 | NA | CASSQFRGSYNSPLHF | TGTGCCAGCAGCCAATTCCGGGGCAGCTATAATTCACCCCTCCACTTT
TRBJ2-3 | once | TRBV5-1 | NA | CASTAPNTDTQYF | TGCGCCAGCACTGCTCCAAACACAGATACGCAGTATTTT
TRBJ2-3 | once | TRBV24-1 | NA | CATSDLKDTQYF | TGTGCCACCAGTGATCTAAAAGATACGCAGTATTTT
TRBJ2-7 | few | TRBV4-3 | TRBD1 | CASSQDYGTGGEEQYF | TGCGCCAGCAGCCAAGATTACGGGACAGGGGGCGAAGAGCAGTACTTC
TRBJ2-3 | NA | TRBV9 | TRBD2 | CASSAHGTSGRVTDTQYF | TGTGCCAGCAGCGCCCACGGGACTAGCGGGAGGGTCACAGATACGCAGTATTTT
TRBJ2-1 | NA | TRBV5-6 | NA | CASSLGLASYNEQFF | TGTGCCAGCAGCTTAGGTCTAGCGTCCTACAATGAGCAGTTCTTC
TRBJ2-7 | NA | TRBV7-9 | NA | CASSPFPGYEQYF | TGTGCCAGCAGCCCTTTCCCCGGCTACGAGCAGTACTTC
TRBJ2-3 | NA | TRBV5-1 | NA | CASSWASGTDTQYF | TGCGCCAGCAGCTGGGCTAGCGGCACAGATACGCAGTATTTT
TRBJ1-2 | NA | TRBV29-1 | TRBD1 | CSVQGVPGYGYTF | TGCAGCGTTCAGGGGGTGCCGGGCTATGGCTACACCTTC
TRBJ2-5 | few | TRBV3-1/TRBV3-2 | TRBD2 | CASSPGTSGSQETQYF | TGTGCCAGCAGCCCGGGGACTAGCGGGAGCCAAGAGACCCAGTACTTC
TRBJ2-3 | NA | TRBV5-5 | NA | CASSFGPSGTLRTDTQYF | TGTGCCAGCAGCTTTGGCCCTTCTGGAACCCTCCGCACAGATACGCAGTATTTT
TRBJ1-1 | NA | TRBV7-2 | NA | CASSRGGVNTEAFF | TGTGCCAGCAGCCGGGGGGGCGTGAACACTGAAGCTTTCTTT
TRBJ1-3 | NA | TRBV7-8 | NA | CASSYAGGNTIYF | TGTGCCAGCAGCTACGCCGGGGGGAACACCATATATTTT
TRBJ1-5 | NA | TRBV25-1 | NA | CASSASGGLGNQPQHF | TGTGCCAGCAGTGCAAGCGGGGGGCTTGGTAATCAGCCCCAGCATTTT
TRBJ2-1 | NA | TRBV25-1 | NA | CASSGQDGSSYNEQFF | TGTGCCAGCAGTGGACAAGACGGGAGCTCCTACAATGAGCAGTTCTTC
TRBJ1-3 | NA | TRBV7-2 | NA | CASSLVGGNTIYF | TGTGCCAGCAGCTTAGTCGGGGGTAACACCATATATTTT
TRBJ2-7 | NA | TRBV28 | TRBD1 | CASSGSGQVTYEQYF | TGTGCCAGCAGTGGTTCCGGACAGGTGACCTACGAGCAGTACTTC
TRBJ1-5 | NA | TRBV2 | TRBD1 | CASRQTGGAGQPQHF | TGTGCCAGCAGGCAGACAGGGGGCGCAGGTCAGCCCCAGCATTTT
TRBJ2-7 | once | TRBV5-4 | TRBD1 | CASSTKGQGKKSYEQYF | TGTGCCAGCAGCACGAAAGGACAGGGCAAGAAGTCCTACGAGCAGTACTTC
TRBJ1-1 | once | TRBV7-9 | NA | CASSPLWGTIYTEAFF | TGTGCCAGCAGCCCCCTGTGGGGAACGATTTACACTGAAGCTTTCTTT
TRBJ1-2 | NA | TRBV2 | NA | CASSLDTGYTF | TGTGCCAGCAGCTTGGACACTGGCTACACCTTC
TRBJ2-7 | NA | TRBV19 | NA | CASSPRRGSPSYEQYF | TGTGCCAGTAGTCCCCGGCGGGGATCCCCCTCCTACGAGCAGTACTTC
TRBJ2-1 | NA | TRBV19 | TRBD2 | CASTSGTSGRANEQFF | TGTGCCAGTACCTCAGGGACTAGCGGGAGGGCCAATGAGCAGTTCTTC
TRBJ2-3 | NA | TRBV11-2 | NA | CASSATEDTQYF | TGTGCCAGCAGCGCGACCGAGGATACGCAGTATTTT
TRBJ2-6 | NA | TRBV19 | TRBD1 | CATSPGTGISGANVLTF | TGTGCCACTTCACCCGGGACAGGGATCTCTGGGGCCAACGTCCTGACTTTC
TRBJ1-5 | NA | TRBV9 | NA | CASSVVGRGGACNQPQHF | TGTGCCAGCAGCGTAGTGGGTCGGGGGGGCGCTTGCAATCAGCCCCAGCATTTT
TRBJ1-2 | once | TRBV5-1 | TRBD1 | CASSYRQGAARYGYTF | TGCGCCAGCAGCTACCGACAGGGGGCGGCTCGCTATGGCTACACCTTC
TRBJ2-7 | NA | TRBV11-2 | TRBD1 | CASSFRFTGAISEQYF | TGTGCCAGCAGCTTCCGGTTCACAGGGGCAATATCCGAGCAGTACTTC
TRBJ1-2 | NA | TRBV7-9 | TRBD1 | CASSQTGNHGYTF | TGTGCCAGCAGCCAGACAGGGAACCATGGCTACACCTTC
TRBJ2-1 | few | TRBV24-1 | NA | CATSDWGVGGSYNEQFF | TGTGCCACCAGTGATTGGGGGGTCGGGGGCTCCTACAATGAGCAGTTCTTC
TRBJ2-3 | NA | TRBV7-8 | NA | CASSLYSESTDTQYF | TGTGCCAGCAGCTTATACTCAGAGAGCACAGATACGCAGTATTTT
TRBJ2-5 | NA | TRBV7-9 | TRBD2 | CASSRTSGVALIQETQYF | TGTGCCAGCAGCCGAACTAGCGGTGTTGCCTTAATACAAGAGACCCAGTACTTC
TRBJ2-1 | NA | TRBV4-3 | TRBD2 | CASSQDLTSGYNEQFF | TGCGCCAGCAGCCAAGATCTCACTAGCGGATACAATGAGCAGTTCTTC
TRBJ1-2 | NA | TRBV29-1 | NA | CSVDSRGNYGYTF | TGCAGCGTCGACAGTAGAGGAAACTATGGCTACACCTTC